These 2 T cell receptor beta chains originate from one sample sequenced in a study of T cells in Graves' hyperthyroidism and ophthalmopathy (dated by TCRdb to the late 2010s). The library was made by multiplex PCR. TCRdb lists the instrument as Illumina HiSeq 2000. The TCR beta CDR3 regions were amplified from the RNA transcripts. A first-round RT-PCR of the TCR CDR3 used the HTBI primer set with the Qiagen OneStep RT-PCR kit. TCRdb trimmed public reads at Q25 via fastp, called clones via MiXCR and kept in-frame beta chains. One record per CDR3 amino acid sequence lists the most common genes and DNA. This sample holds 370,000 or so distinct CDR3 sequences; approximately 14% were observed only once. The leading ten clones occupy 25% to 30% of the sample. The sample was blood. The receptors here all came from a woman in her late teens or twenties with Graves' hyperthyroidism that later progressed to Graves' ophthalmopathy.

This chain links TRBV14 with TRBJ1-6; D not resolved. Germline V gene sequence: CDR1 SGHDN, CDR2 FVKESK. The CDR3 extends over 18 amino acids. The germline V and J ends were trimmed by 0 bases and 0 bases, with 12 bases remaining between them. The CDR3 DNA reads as TGTGCCAGCAGCCAAGATCGGACGGCTAGCTCCTATAATTCACCCCTCCACTTT. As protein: CASSQDRTASSYNSPLHF.

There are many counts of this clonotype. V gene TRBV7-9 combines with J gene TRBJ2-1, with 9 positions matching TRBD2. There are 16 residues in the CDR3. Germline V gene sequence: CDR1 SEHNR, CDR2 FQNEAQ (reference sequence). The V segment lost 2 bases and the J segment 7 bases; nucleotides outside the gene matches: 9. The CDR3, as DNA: TGTGCCAGCAGCTTACGCGGGAGGGCCGACATTAATGAGCAGTTCTTC. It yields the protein CASSLRGRADINEQFF.